This TCR beta chain was recovered during a study of control samples from healthy donors and cancer patients. The CDR3 covers 12 residues. The V end lost 4 bases, the J end lost 5 bases, and 9 bases lay between the germline ends. The germline V gene has CDR1 SGDLS and CDR2 YYNGEE. Some clones are missing from TCRdb's copy, which holds only in-frame ones; the method was immunoSEQ multiplex PCR. Of about 160,000 clones detected, around 90% appear once; the ten largest clones hold 9.5% to 15%. The receptor was isolated from a man aged 25-40 years in good health. Sequenced sample: blood. The chain is built from TRBV9 and TRBJ2-5; no reliable D call. CDR3 sequence reads: CASSPNEETQYF. The CDR3 nucleotides are TGTGCCAGCAGCCCAAACGAGGAGACCCAGTACTTC.